This T cell receptor (beta chain) was documented in a study of blood T cell repertoires in COVID-19. As for the study in general: Acute and convalescent COVID-19 specimens originated in the United States, Italy and Spain. The analysed material was cDNA or gDNA that came from T cells, B-cell-depleted T cells, or PBMCs.

Original methodology: The authors estimated nucleated cell counts from reference gene primer amplification. Data came from immunoSEQ multiplex PCR; TCRdb stores just in-frame clones and leaves some out. V and J calls and clone size come straight from that table; D and trimming were deduced from the DNA. Of about 370,000 clones detected, roughly 90% appear once; the ten largest clones hold approximately 3%. V lost 4 bases to trimming and J lost 0 bases; unmatched junction nucleotides: 3. The CDR3 is 15 residues long. Germline CDR1 is SGHAT and CDR2 is FQNNGV. Seattle enrolled patients during active infection and tracked them longitudinally.

This TCR was sampled from a woman younger than 45 with COVID-19, enrolled during active disease. The sequenced sample was peripheral blood. The chain joins TRBV11-2 to TRBJ2-1, with 7 bases that match TRBD1. The CDR3 DNA sequence: TGTGCCAGCAGCTCCAGGGGGAGCTCCTACAATGAGCAGTTCTTC. Translation: CASSSRGSSYNEQFF.